These T cell receptor beta chains were read from a single sample in a study of early T cells in non-severe SARS-CoV-2 infection. TCRdb processed the 5' RACE reads anew with MiXCR; each CDR3 protein has one entry. The repertoire has tens of thousands of distinct CDR3 sequences, 9.5% to 15% of them found once; the top ten carry less than 3.5%. The starting material was whole blood, obtained at baseline. The receptors were gathered from an adult who was a healthcare worker with PCR-confirmed SARS-CoV-2 infection or an uninfected control (not recorded which). The CDR3 runs from the conserved cysteine through the conserved F or W.

cdr3_length,v_call,cdr3_aa
14,TRBV12-3/TRBV12-4,CASSPVMSSTEAFF
16,TRBV7-2,CASSLGVWRGQETQYF
15,TRBV6-6,CASSYSKRTGDEQFF
12,TRBV28,CASSFLGFEQFF
18,TRBV5-6,CASSLWASGGPNTGELFF
13,TRBV11-2,CASSGTENQPQHF
14,TRBV7-6,CASSLTGTAYEQYF
14,TRBV12-3/TRBV12-4,CASSSRGRADTQYF
18,TRBV7-8,CASSLQPRGSGSNQPQHF
13,TRBV10-1,CATSSGGRNEQFF
14,TRBV9,CASSVQGDTGELFF
13,TRBV20-1,CSARDGGSYEQYF
14,TRBV29-1,CSAPRLGPGAEQFF
17,TRBV5-4,CASSFGGASPSGNTIYF
12,TRBV20-1,CSAREAFLQQFF
12,TRBV11-2,CASSLVAGEQYF
12,TRBV10-3,CATSTGEGTQYF
12,TRBV7-9,CASSLEGSQAFF
16,TRBV9,CASSVLGLGSTDTQYF
14,TRBV20-1,CSARGGGLRDTQYF
15,TRBV27,CASSFIQGANYGYTF
13,TRBV18,CASSPTGSSEAFF
12,TRBV2,CASQTPRSEQFF
15,TRBV12-3/TRBV12-4,CASSFSLGGGTEAFF
15,TRBV29-1,CSVEDGARRTGELFF
13,TRBV20-1,CSAPTRGGETQYF
13,TRBV6-2/TRBV6-3,CASKWGNNSPLHF
16,TRBV4-1,CASSHPAGGNTGELFF
14,TRBV6-5,CASSYKGGGYEQYF
15,TRBV7-9,CASSLAAGVWAEAFF
13,TRBV6-6,CASSWGGTGELFF
14,TRBV2,CASSRDRGNQPQHF
13,TRBV29-1,CSVGGIPTDTQYF
14,TRBV6-4,CASSDSKGLDEQYF
15,TRBV7-9,CASSSGSPTLRGQFF
17,TRBV6-5,CASSYGGDREYNSPLHF
13,TRBV7-2,CASSSRAWKGYTF
15,TRBV28,CASSPGTGFLDEQFF
15,TRBV28,CASSSQGAGANVLTF
12,TRBV6-5,CASRGLYNEQFF
16,TRBV4-1,CASKETGGAVINEQFF
12,TRBV20-1,CSGGTGGTEAFF
17,TRBV11-2,CASSLGLLDRGPNEQFF
12,TRBV10-3,CAISDWNSRYTF
14,TRBV6-5,CASSYSRLSYEQYF
14,TRBV6-5,CASSYRASYNEQFF